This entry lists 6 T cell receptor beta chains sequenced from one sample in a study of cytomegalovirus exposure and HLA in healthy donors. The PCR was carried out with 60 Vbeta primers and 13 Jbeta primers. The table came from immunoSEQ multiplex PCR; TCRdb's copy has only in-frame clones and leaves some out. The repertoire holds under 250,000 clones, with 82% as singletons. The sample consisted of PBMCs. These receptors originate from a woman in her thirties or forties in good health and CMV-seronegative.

The CDR3 is CASSLGLAGSGEQYF. The CDR3 nucleotides read TGTGCCAGCAGCTTAGGACTAGCGGGATCCGGCGAGCAGTACTTC. The chain is built from TRBV13 and TRBJ2-7; 10 bases are a match to TRBD2. This CDR3 contains 15 residues. V lost 0 bases, J lost 6 bases, and 5 bases stayed unmatched. Germline lookup yields CDR1 PRHDT and CDR2 FYEKMQ (reference sequence).

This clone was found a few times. For the CDR3, the DNA is TGTGCCAGCAGCGTAGACCCGGTCACAGATACGCAGTATTTT. It codes for CASSVDPVTDTQYF. The chain couples TRBV9 to TRBJ2-3; D unresolved. This CDR3 contains 14 residues. Germline CDR1 is SGDLS and CDR2 is YYNGEE. V dropped 0 bases and J dropped 2 bases, with 7 bases sitting between them.

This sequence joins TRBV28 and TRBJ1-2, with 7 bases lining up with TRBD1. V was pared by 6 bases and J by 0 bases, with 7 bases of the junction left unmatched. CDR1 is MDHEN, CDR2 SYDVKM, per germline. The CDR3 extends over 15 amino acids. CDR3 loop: CASSQGQLANYGYTF. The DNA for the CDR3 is TGTGCCAGCAGCCAGGGACAGCTAGCTAACTATGGCTACACCTTC.

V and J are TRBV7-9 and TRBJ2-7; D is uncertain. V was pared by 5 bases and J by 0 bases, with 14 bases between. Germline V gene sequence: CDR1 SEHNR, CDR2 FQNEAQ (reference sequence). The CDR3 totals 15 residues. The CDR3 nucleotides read TGTGCCAGCAGCCACCTTGGGCACAGCTCCTACGAGCAGTACTTC. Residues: CASSHLGHSSYEQYF.

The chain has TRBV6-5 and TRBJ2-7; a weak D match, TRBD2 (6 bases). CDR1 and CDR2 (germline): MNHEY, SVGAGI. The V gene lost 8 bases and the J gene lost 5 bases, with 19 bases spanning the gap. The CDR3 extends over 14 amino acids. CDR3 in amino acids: CASASGGEANEQYF. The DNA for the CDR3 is TGTGCCAGCGCCTCCGGTGGGGAGGCCAACGAGCAGTACTTC.

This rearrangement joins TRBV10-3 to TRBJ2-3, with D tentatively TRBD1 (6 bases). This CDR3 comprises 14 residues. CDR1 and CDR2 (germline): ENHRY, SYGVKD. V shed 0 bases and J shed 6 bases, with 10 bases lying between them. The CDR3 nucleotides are TGTGCCATCAGTGAGTCTTCAAGGGGGGATACGCAGTATTTT. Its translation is CAISESSRGDTQYF.